This passage covers 13 T cell receptor beta chains from one sample sequenced in a study of preoperative IRX-2 immunotherapy in early breast cancer. Sequenced by immunoSEQ multiplex PCR; TCRdb stores in-frame clones only, minus some. Among approximately 100,000 clones listed, 70% to 90% were seen once. This sample's treatment: preoperative locoregional IRX-2 cytokine immunotherapy. Sequences were derived from tumor tissue, sampled after IRX-2 immunotherapy. The receptors derive from a human donor with breast cancer.

V is TRBV25-1 and J is TRBJ2-7; possibly TRBD2 for D (6 bases). This CDR3 has 16 residues. V lost 6 bases and J lost 0, with 18 bases in between. From germline, CDR1 is MGHDK and CDR2 SYGVNS. The CDR3 coding sequence is TGTGCCAGCAGCCCCGGAGGGGCTAGCGCCTCCTACGAGCAGTACTTC. Translated, it gives CASSPGGASASYEQYF.

For the CDR3, the DNA is TGCGCCAGCAGATTGGACGGAGGGGAAAAACTGTTTTTT. This gives the protein CASRLDGGEKLFF. The gene calls are TRBV10-2 and TRBJ1-4, with no clear D. From germline, CDR1 is WSHSY and CDR2 SAAADI. The CDR3 covers 13 residues. V gave up 6 bases and J gave up 8 bases, with 13 bases separating them.

The rearrangement uses TRBV11-3 and TRBJ2-3; 10 bases line up with TRBD2. CDR1 and CDR2 from the germline V gene are SGHNT and YENEEA. This CDR3 comprises 16 residues. J lost 3 bases, V lost 5 bases, and 8 bases had no gene match. The DNA for the CDR3 is TGTGCCAGCAGCCAAGCTAGCGGGAGAGAGACAGATACGCAGTATTTT. It encodes CASSQASGRETDTQYF.

This chain joins TRBV11-3 and TRBJ2-5; D unresolved. The CDR3 spans 15 residues. In germline, CDR1 is SGHNT, CDR2 YENEEA. V lost 2 bases, J lost 5 bases, and 15 bases lay in between. As DNA, the CDR3 is TGTGCCAGCAGCTTAATCCCATCGCCCCTGGAGACCCAGTACTTC. This translates into CASSLIPSPLETQYF.

The chain links TRBV19 to TRBJ2-7; D not certain. The CDR3 runs 14 residues. Trimming cost V 3 bases and J 0 bases, with 9 bases left between them. Germline V gene lookup returns CDR1 LNHDA and CDR2 SQIVND (reference sequence). CDR3 nucleotide sequence: TGTGCCAGTAGTATTTCAGCTTCCTCCTACGAGCAGTACTTC. It specifies CASSISASSYEQYF.

The chain links TRBV6-8 to TRBJ1-1; D ambiguous. V lost 7 bases, J lost 0 bases, and 9 bases lay in between. Germline values: CDR1 MNHGY, CDR2 SAAAGT. The CDR3 runs to 13 residues. DNA of the CDR3: TGTGCCAGCAAAGGACGGTTGAACACTGAAGCTTTCTTT. Its translation is CASKGRLNTEAFF.

The count of this clone is one. The V call is TRBV6-7, the J call TRBJ2-3, with unresolved D. TRBV6-7 is sorted into the ORF group, with uncertain function. The CDR3 totals 14 residues. The ends were cut back, 4 bases at V and 4 bases at J, with 12 bases in the middle. The CDR3 reads CASSSGRVADTQYF. In nucleotides, the CDR3 is TGTGCCAGCAGTTCCGGAAGGGTCGCAGATACGCAGTATTTT.

The chain couples TRBV10-3 to TRBJ2-2; perhaps TRBD2 as D (5 bases). The V gene lost 0 bases and the J gene lost 4 bases, with 6 bases spanning the gap. Germline CDR1 reads ENHRY; CDR2 reads SYGVKD. The CDR3 is 14 residues long. The CDR3 is CAISESRATGELFF. DNA of the CDR3: TGTGCCATCAGTGAGTCGAGGGCCACCGGGGAGCTGTTTTTT.

The chain employs TRBV19 and TRBJ1-5, with D possibly being TRBD1 (6 bases). This CDR3 has 16 amino acids. In germline, CDR1 is LNHDA, CDR2 SQIVND (reference sequence). Trimming left V 5 bases short and J 2 bases short, with 16 bases between. CDR3 protein: CASSPRTGLGNQPQHF. The CDR3, as DNA: TGTGCCAGTAGTCCTAGAACAGGGTTGGGCAATCAGCCCCAGCATTTT.

The chain has TRBV6-8 and TRBJ2-1, with D hard to call. Germline values: CDR1 MNHGY, CDR2 SAAAGT. The length of the CDR3 is 17 residues. V lost 5 bases and J lost 7, with 24 bases in between. CDR3 bases: TGTGCCAGCAGTGGGTATAGAGCCACCGCTCCCCCTAATGAGCAGTTCTTC. It specifies CASSGYRATAPPNEQFF.

The V and J genes are TRBV6-8 and TRBJ2-7, with TRBD1 matching 7 bases. This CDR3 region has 17 residues. Germline values: CDR1 MNHGY, CDR2 SAAAGT. V dropped 5 bases and J dropped 0; count of bases not matched to a gene: 13. Written as DNA, the CDR3 is TGTGCCAGCAGTGACCAATCAGGGGGTTGGAGCTCCTACGAGCAGTACTTC. Its translation is CASSDQSGGWSSYEQYF.

This chain uses TRBV5-1 with TRBJ1-4; no clear D gene. The CDR3 is 16 residues long. The V and J ends lost 2 bases and 2 bases respectively, with 13 bases between them. Germline assignment: CDR1 SGHRS and CDR2 YFSETQ. CDR3 sequence: CASSFSPGPTNEKLFF. The CDR3 DNA is TGCGCCAGCAGCTTCTCCCCCGGGCCGACTAATGAAAAACTGTTTTTT.

This chain connects TRBV19 to TRBJ1-6; 9 bases are shared with TRBD1. Germline values: CDR1 LNHDA, CDR2 SQIVND (reference sequence). The CDR3 sequence is 14 residues long. J gave up 6 bases and V 7 bases, and 4 bases lay outside the gene matches. DNA of the CDR3: TGTGCCAGTAATTTGGGACAGGGTAATTCACCCCTCCACTTT. Translation gives CASNLGQGNSPLHF.